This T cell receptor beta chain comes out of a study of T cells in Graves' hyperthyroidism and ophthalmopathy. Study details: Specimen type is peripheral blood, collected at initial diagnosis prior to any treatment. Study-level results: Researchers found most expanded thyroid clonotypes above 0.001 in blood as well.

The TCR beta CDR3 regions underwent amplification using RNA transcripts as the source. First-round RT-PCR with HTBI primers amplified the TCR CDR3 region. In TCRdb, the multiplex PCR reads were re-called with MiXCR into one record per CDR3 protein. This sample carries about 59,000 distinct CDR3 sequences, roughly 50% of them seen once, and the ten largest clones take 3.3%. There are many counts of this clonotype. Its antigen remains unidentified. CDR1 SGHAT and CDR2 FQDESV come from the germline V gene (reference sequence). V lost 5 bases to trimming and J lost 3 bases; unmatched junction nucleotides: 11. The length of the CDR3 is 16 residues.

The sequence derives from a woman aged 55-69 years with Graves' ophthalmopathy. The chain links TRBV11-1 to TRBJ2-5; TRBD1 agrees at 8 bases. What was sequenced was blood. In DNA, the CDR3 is TGTGCCAGCAGCCTCCGGACAGGGACGAAGGAAGAGACCCAGTACTTC. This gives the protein CASSLRTGTKEETQYF.